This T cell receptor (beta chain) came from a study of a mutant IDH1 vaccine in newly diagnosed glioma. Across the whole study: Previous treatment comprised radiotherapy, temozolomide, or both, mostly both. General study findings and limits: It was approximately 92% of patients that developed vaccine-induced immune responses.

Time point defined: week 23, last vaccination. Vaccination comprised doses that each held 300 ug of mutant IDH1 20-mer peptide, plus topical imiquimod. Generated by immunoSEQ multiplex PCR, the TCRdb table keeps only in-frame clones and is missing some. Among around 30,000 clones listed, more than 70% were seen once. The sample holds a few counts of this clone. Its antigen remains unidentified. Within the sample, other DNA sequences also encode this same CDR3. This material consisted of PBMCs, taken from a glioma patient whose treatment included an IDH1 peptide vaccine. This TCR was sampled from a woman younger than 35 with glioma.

The chain's CDR3 is CAWTNWDEAFF. CDR3 bases: TGTGCCTGGACTAATTGGGATGAAGCTTTCTTT. The genes are TRBV30 and TRBJ1-1; no definite D call. Germline assignment: CDR1 GTSNPN and CDR2 SVGIG (reference sequence). The CDR3 extends over 11 amino acids. Between the trimmed V and J ends, which lost 4 bases and 7 bases, there was a span of 10 bases.